These T cell receptor beta chains were read from a single sample in a study of CD8+ T cells in alopecia areata. This table comes from immunoSEQ multiplex PCR, and its TCRdb copy is limited to in-frame clones, with some not included. The sample records just over 150,000 clones, less than 65% being singletons. The sample was CD8+ T cells sorted from blood, taken at week 0. These receptors were taken from a human donor with alopecia areata. The CDR3 runs from the conserved cysteine through the conserved F or W. The order of the fields is V gene, clone size, D gene, J gene, CDR3 DNA, CDR3 protein. D genes are given only for firm matches. Clone size, where shown, is once, few, many, or a class for clones that have expanded.

V gene: TRBV9
clone size: .
D gene: .
J gene: TRBJ1-1
CDR3 DNA: TGTGCCAGCAGCTCAACCGGGTCCGAAGCTTTCTTT
CDR3 protein: CASSSTGSEAFF

V gene: TRBV13
clone size: .
D gene: .
J gene: TRBJ1-2
CDR3 DNA: TGTGCCAGCAGCCGCCATGCTTTCTATGGCTACACCTTC
CDR3 protein: CASSRHAFYGYTF

V gene: TRBV30
clone size: few
D gene: .
J gene: TRBJ2-1
CDR3 DNA: TGTGCCTGGAGGGCTACTAGCTACTACAATGAGCAGTTCTTC
CDR3 protein: CAWRATSYYNEQFF

V gene: TRBV7-2
clone size: few
D gene: .
J gene: TRBJ2-6
CDR3 DNA: TGTGCCAGCAACCCTGGGACCGGGGCCAACGTCCTGACTTTC
CDR3 protein: CASNPGTGANVLTF

V gene: TRBV5-1
clone size: few
D gene: .
J gene: TRBJ2-7
CDR3 DNA: TGCGCCAGCAGCTTGGAGGGGGGCTTGGACGAGCAGTACTTC
CDR3 protein: CASSLEGGLDEQYF

V gene: TRBV6-4
clone size: .
D gene: .
J gene: TRBJ2-1
CDR3 DNA: TGTGCCAGCAGTGACTCACCGGGGGGCTATGAGCAGTTCTTC
CDR3 protein: CASSDSPGGYEQFF

V gene: TRBV13
clone size: few
D gene: .
J gene: TRBJ1-6
CDR3 DNA: TGTGCCAGCAGCTTAGCGGTGAATTCACCCCTCCACTTT
CDR3 protein: CASSLAVNSPLHF

V gene: TRBV4-1
clone size: few
D gene: TRBD1
J gene: TRBJ2-1
CDR3 DNA: TGCGCCAGCAGCCAAGAAAACAGGGGGAATGAGCAGTTCTTC
CDR3 protein: CASSQENRGNEQFF

V gene: TRBV10-3
clone size: .
D gene: .
J gene: TRBJ2-7
CDR3 DNA: TGTGCCATCAGTGGCACAGATCCGAGAGAGCAGTACTTC
CDR3 protein: CAISGTDPREQYF

V gene: TRBV29-1
clone size: .
D gene: .
J gene: TRBJ2-2
CDR3 DNA: TGCAGCGTTGATGAGGGGGGCAACACCGGGGAGCTGTTTTTT
CDR3 protein: CSVDEGGNTGELFF